A selection of T cell receptor beta chains follows, all from one sample in a study of shared clonotypes between healthy human individuals. Method: immunoSEQ multiplex PCR; TCRdb's copy keeps in-frame clones and lacks some. This sample has hundreds of thousands of clones, with 90% to 97% found just once. Source material: naive CD4+ T cells sorted from blood. The receptors were gathered from a woman aged 25 to 39 in good health. Both conserved end residues are part of each CDR3. Each record gives: clone size, J gene, V gene, CDR3 length, D gene, CDR3 DNA, CDR3 protein. A D gene is named only where the DNA matches it firmly. Not all rows give a size; the values are once, few, many and, for expanded clones, a class.

abundance: once
j_gene: TRBJ2-1
v_gene: TRBV6-1
len: 13
d_gene: TRBD1
CDR3nt: TGTGCCAGCAATAGACAGGGGTACAATGAGCAGTTCTTC
CDR3aa: CASNRQGYNEQFF

abundance: NA
j_gene: TRBJ1-4
v_gene: TRBV14
len: 15
d_gene: NA
CDR3nt: TGTGCCAGCAGCCAAGAGGGACAACCAAATGAAAAACTGTTTTTT
CDR3aa: CASSQEGQPNEKLFF

abundance: NA
j_gene: TRBJ2-7
v_gene: TRBV18
len: 15
d_gene: TRBD1
CDR3nt: TGTGCCAGCTCACTAGACCGACAGGGAGTCGACGAGCAGTACTTC
CDR3aa: CASSLDRQGVDEQYF

abundance: NA
j_gene: TRBJ1-3
v_gene: TRBV6-5
len: 16
d_gene: TRBD1
CDR3nt: TGTGCCAGCAGTTACTCCGGGGACAGCTCTGGAAACACCATATATTTT
CDR3aa: CASSYSGDSSGNTIYF

abundance: once
j_gene: TRBJ2-5
v_gene: TRBV11-2
len: 12
d_gene: NA
CDR3nt: TGTGCCAGCAGCCCTCTGGGGGAGACCCAGTACTTC
CDR3aa: CASSPLGETQYF

abundance: NA
j_gene: TRBJ1-3
v_gene: TRBV4-1
len: 15
d_gene: NA
CDR3nt: TGCGCCAGCAGCCAAGAAGACGAAGGAGGAAACACCATATATTTT
CDR3aa: CASSQEDEGGNTIYF

abundance: NA
j_gene: TRBJ2-2
v_gene: TRBV27
len: 16
d_gene: TRBD1
CDR3nt: TGTGCCAGCAGTCCCTCCGGGACAGCTTACACCGGGGAGCTGTTTTTT
CDR3aa: CASSPSGTAYTGELFF

abundance: NA
j_gene: TRBJ2-7
v_gene: TRBV4-1
len: 14
d_gene: NA
CDR3nt: TGCGCCAGCAGCCAAGATTATCAGGGTTACGAGCAGTACTTC
CDR3aa: CASSQDYQGYEQYF

abundance: NA
j_gene: TRBJ2-7
v_gene: TRBV5-8
len: 11
d_gene: NA
CDR3nt: TGTGCCAGCAGCTTGGAGGGCGAGCAGTACTTC
CDR3aa: CASSLEGEQYF

abundance: NA
j_gene: TRBJ2-1
v_gene: TRBV7-9
len: 12
d_gene: NA
CDR3nt: TGTGCCAGCAGCGACGAAGCGAGTGAGCAGTTCTTC
CDR3aa: CASSDEASEQFF

abundance: NA
j_gene: TRBJ2-7
v_gene: TRBV2
len: 14
d_gene: NA
CDR3nt: TGTGCCAGCACCTTAATTATATCCGCCTACGAGCAGTACTTC
CDR3aa: CASTLIISAYEQYF

abundance: NA
j_gene: TRBJ1-6
v_gene: TRBV11-3
len: 15
d_gene: NA
CDR3nt: TGTGCCAGCAGCTTAGGGGGACCGGAGCAGGCTCCCCTCCACTTT
CDR3aa: CASSLGGPEQAPLHF

abundance: NA
j_gene: TRBJ2-7
v_gene: TRBV28
len: 10
d_gene: NA
CDR3nt: TGTGCCAGCAAAGGAAGGGAGCAGTACTTC
CDR3aa: CASKGREQYF